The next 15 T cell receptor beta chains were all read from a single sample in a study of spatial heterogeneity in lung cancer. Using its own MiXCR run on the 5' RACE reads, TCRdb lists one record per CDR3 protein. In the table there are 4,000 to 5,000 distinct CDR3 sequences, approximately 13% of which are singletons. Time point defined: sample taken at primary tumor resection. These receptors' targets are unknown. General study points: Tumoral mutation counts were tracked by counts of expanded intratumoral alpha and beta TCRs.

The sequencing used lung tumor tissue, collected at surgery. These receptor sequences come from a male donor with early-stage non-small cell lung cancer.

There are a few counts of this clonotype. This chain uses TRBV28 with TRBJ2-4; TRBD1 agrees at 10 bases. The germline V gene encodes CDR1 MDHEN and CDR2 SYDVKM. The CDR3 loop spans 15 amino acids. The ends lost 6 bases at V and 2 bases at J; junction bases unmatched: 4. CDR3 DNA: TGTGCCAGCAGAGGGACAGGGGAGTCCAAAAACATTCAGTACTTC. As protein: CASRGTGESKNIQYF. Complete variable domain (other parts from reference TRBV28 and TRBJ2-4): DVKVTQSSRYLVKRTGEKVFLECVQDMDHENMFWYRQDPGLGLRLIYFSYDVKMKEKGDIPEGYSVSREKKERFSLILESASTNQTSMYLCASRGTGESKNIQYFGAGTRLSVL.

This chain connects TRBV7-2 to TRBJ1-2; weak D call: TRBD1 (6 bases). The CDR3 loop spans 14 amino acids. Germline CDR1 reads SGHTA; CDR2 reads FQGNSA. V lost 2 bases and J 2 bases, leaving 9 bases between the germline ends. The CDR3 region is CASSLSTGNYGYTF. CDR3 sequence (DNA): TGTGCCAGCAGCTTAAGTACAGGGAACTATGGCTACACCTTC.

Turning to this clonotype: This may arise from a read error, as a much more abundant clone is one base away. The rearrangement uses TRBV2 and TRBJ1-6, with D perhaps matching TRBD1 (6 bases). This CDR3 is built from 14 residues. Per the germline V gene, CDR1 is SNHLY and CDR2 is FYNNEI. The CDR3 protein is CDSRGTGSNSPLHF. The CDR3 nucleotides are TGTGACAGCAGAGGCACAGGGTCGAATTCACCCCTCCACTTT.

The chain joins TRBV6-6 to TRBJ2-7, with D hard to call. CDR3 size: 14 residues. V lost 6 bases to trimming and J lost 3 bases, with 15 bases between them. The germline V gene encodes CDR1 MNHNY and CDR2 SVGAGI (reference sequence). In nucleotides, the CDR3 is TGTGCCAGCAGGCACCATGACATAGACTACGAGCAGTACTTC. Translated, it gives CASRHHDIDYEQYF.

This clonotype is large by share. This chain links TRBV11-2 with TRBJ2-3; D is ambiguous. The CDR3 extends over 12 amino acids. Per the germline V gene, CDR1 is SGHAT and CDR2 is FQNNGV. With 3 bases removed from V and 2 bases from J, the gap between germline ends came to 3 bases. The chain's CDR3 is CASSFYTDTQYF. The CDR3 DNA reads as TGTGCCAGCAGCTTTTACACAGATACGCAGTATTTT.

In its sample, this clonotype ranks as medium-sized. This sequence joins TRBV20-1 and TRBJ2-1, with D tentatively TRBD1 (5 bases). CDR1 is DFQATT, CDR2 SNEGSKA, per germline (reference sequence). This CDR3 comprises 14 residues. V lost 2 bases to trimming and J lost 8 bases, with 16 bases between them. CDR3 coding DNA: TGCAGTGCTAGAACGGACACCTGGAATGATGAGCAGTTCTTC. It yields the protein CSARTDTWNDEQFF.

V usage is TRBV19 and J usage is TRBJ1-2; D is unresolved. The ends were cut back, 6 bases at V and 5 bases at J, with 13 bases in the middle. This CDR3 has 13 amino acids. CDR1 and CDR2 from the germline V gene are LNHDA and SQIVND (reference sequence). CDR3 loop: CASSPPSEYGYTF. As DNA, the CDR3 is TGTGCCAGTAGCCCGCCGTCAGAATATGGCTACACCTTC.

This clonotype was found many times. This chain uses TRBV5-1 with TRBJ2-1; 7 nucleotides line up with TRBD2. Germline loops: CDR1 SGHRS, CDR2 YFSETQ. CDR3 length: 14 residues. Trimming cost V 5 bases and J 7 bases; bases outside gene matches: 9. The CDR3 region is CASSPGGRVNEQFF. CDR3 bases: TGCGCCAGCAGTCCGGGAGGAAGGGTGAATGAGCAGTTCTTC.

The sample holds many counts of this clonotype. The CDR3 loop is CASSPGSNYGYTF. Written as DNA, the CDR3 is TGTGCCAGCAGTCCAGGTTCGAACTATGGCTACACCTTC. The rearrangement uses TRBV28 and TRBJ1-2; D uncertain. V was pared by 5 bases and J by 2 bases, with 9 bases between. The germline V gene encodes CDR1 MDHEN and CDR2 SYDVKM. The CDR3 has 13 residues.

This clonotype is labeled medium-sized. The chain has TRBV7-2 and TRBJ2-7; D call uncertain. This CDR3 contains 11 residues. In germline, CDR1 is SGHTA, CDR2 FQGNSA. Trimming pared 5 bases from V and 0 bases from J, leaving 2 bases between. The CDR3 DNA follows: TGTGCCAGCAGCGACTCCTACGAGCAGTACTTC. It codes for CASSDSYEQYF.

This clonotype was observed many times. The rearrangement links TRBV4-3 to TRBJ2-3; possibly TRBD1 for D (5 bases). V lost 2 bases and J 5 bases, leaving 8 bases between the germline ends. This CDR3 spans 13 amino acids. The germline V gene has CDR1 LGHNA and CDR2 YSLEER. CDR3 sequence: CASSQPGQDTQYF. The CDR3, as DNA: TGCGCCAGCAGCCAACCAGGGCAAGATACGCAGTATTTT.

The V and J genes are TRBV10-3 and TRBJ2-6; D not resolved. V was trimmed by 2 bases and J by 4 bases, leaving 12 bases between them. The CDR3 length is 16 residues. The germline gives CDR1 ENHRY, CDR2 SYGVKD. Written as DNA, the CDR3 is TGTGCCATCAGTGAGACTGGACGAACCGGGGCCAACGTCCTGACTTTC. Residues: CAISETGRTGANVLTF.

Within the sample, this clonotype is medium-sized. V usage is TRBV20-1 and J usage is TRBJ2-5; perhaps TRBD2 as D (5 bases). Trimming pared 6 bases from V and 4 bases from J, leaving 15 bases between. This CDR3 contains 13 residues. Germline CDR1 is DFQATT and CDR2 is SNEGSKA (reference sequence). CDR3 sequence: CSASRDPGETQYF. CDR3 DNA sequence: TGCAGTGCGTCCCGGGATCCGGGAGAGACCCAGTACTTC.

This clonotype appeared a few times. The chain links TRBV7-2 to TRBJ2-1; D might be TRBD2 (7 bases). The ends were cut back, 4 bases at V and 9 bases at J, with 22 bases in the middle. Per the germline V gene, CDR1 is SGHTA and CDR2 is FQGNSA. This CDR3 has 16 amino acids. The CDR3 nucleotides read TGTGCCAGCAGCTCTAGGGGGGGCCCGACTACAAGTGAGCAGTTCTTC. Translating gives CASSSRGGPTTSEQFF.

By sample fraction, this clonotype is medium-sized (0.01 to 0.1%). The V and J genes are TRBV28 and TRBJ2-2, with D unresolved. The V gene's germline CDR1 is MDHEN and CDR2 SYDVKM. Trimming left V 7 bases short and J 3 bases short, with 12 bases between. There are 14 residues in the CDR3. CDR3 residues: CASTESGYTGELFF. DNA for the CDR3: TGTGCCAGCACCGAATCGGGTTACACCGGGGAGCTGTTTTTT.